Listed below are T cell receptor beta chains from one sample, sequenced in a study of blood T cell repertoires in COVID-19. Clones were read by immunoSEQ multiplex PCR, and TCRdb kept only the in-frame ones, dropping some. The sample includes around 260,000 clones, around nine tenths of them seen just once. Sequences were obtained from peripheral blood. The receptors were sampled from a man aged 40-50 years who had recovered from COVID-19. Each CDR3 is given with its conserved first and last residue.

V gene	J gene	CDR3 protein
TRBV5-1	TRBJ1-4	CASSSTHRAEEEKLFF
TRBV6-5	TRBJ1-2	CASREVNYGYTF
TRBV27	TRBJ2-2	CASSPRTGRDGELFF
TRBV9	TRBJ2-4	CASSARGAKNIQYF
TRBV6-5	TRBJ2-2	CASRTSGGIGELFF
TRBV5-1	TRBJ2-7	CASSLVGFRGSYEQYF
TRBV30	TRBJ1-3	CAWRGGTGGADSGNTIYF
TRBV11-2	TRBJ1-2	CASSRGQGIYGYTF
TRBV6-5	TRBJ1-1	CASRSTGANTEAFF
TRBV7-2	TRBJ1-2	CASRHGGHGYTF
TRBV3-1/TRBV3-2	TRBJ1-2	CASSQDSEVNGYTF
TRBV3-1/TRBV3-2	TRBJ2-2	CASSQEDRGETGELFF
TRBV7-8	TRBJ1-4	CASSSGTATTNEKLFF
TRBV30	TRBJ2-3	CAWGQVPDTQYF
TRBV10-3	TRBJ2-1	CATTTAGGGDEQFF
TRBV3-1/TRBV3-2	TRBJ1-5	CASSQDRGMSQPQHF
TRBV11-2	TRBJ1-4	CASSTRQSATNEKLFF
TRBV27	TRBJ2-7	CASSRVHGFVSYEQYF
TRBV30	TRBJ2-5	CAWSPGHGQGKTQYF
TRBV5-6	TRBJ1-6	CASSLQGINSPLHF
TRBV14	TRBJ1-2	CASSLAGNYGYTF
TRBV29-1	TRBJ2-3	CSVPGGGGRLRGDTQYF
TRBV2	TRBJ2-2	CASIRSGELFF
TRBV30	TRBJ1-2	CAWSSTQGGFGYTF
TRBV9	TRBJ1-3	CASSVSGLSGNTIYF
TRBV5-4	TRBJ1-2	CASSADRAYGYTF
TRBV6-5	TRBJ2-1	CASSSASSGAPQFF
TRBV19	TRBJ1-2	CASSMGSLSNYGYTF
TRBV19	TRBJ2-1	CASARGYSYNEQFF
TRBV7-3	TRBJ2-3	CASSRSGGSTDTQYF
TRBV6-5	TRBJ2-7	CASSPRQGKLYEQYF
TRBV29-1	TRBJ2-3	CSVHRGLTDTQYF
TRBV24-1	TRBJ2-1	CATSDYRVNEQFF
TRBV29-1	TRBJ2-7	CSVLTGPYEQYF
TRBV7-7	TRBJ2-1	CASSLSGGINNEQFF
TRBV3-1/TRBV3-2	TRBJ2-3	CASGQDVLAGGLATDTQYF
TRBV7-8	TRBJ2-7	CASSLPGQGLYEQYF
TRBV18	TRBJ2-4	CASSLQDSIGIQYF
TRBV4-3	TRBJ2-7	CASSPLRRGEYF
TRBV25-1	TRBJ1-2	CASSVTYPGQGDGYTF
TRBV19	TRBJ2-2	CASSFPGTGELFF
TRBV27	TRBJ2-3	CASSLSSGTSVTDTQYF
TRBV6-5	TRBJ2-2	CASKVDRTPGELFF
TRBV27	TRBJ1-1	CASSLSQGRANTEAFF
TRBV15	TRBJ2-1	CATSRDRAYEQFF
TRBV18	TRBJ2-2	CASSPHRETGELFF
TRBV11-3	TRBJ2-1	CASSPGTGISVRNEQFF
TRBV5-8	TRBJ1-2	CASSLVAGGSDTF